This T cell receptor (beta chain) came from a study of neoadjuvant anti-PD-1 for oral cavity cancer (dated by TCRdb to 2020 to 2022). Notes on the research overall: Three to four biweekly doses of nivolumab at 3 mg/kg were mostly administered to patients before curative-intent surgical resection. Patients without progression received a fourth nivolumab dose around day 43 and underwent definitive surgical resection on days 50-56. Responders were defined as patients with complete response, partial response or stable disease by RECIST 1.1; non-responders were defined as patients with progression. A 33% response rate was observed in the parent correlative cohort, in which about a dozen patients were included.

The CDR3 spans 19 residues, from the cysteine through the phenylalanine. Kept here is only the CDR3 DNA, which spans 57 bases and is read in frame from base 1. The germline V gene supplies CDR1 MNHNS and CDR2 SASEGT. V sheds 3 bases and J sheds 3 bases, leaving 27 bases between their ends. For deep sequencing, each PBMC sample was run in six replicates, with libraries mostly built from roughly 460 ng of input genomic DNA. TCRbeta libraries were prepared with the immunoSEQ hsTCRbeta kit according to the manufacturer's instructions. The completed libraries were mixed into a single pool at 3 nM, then sequenced with an Illumina NovaSeq 6000 S4 flow cell. On the study's bioinformatics: The immunoSEQ Analyzer handled quality control and preprocessing of the raw data. The analysis was limited to productive rearrangements, and each clonotype was defined by a unique CDR3 amino acid sequence. Repertoire clonality was estimated as the Gini-Simpson index, which was calculated using the R package tcR. Gini indices were compared with Student's t test, and associations with tumor size change were assessed by Pearson correlation. This immuneACCESS table, as held by TCRdb, lists in-frame sequences with V and J called but not all clones. Of the missing ones, under half trace to an unresolved V gene in checked studies; the others have no known cause. Clone size and the V and J calls come from that table; the DNA yielded D and trimming. Here the sample has 60,000 to 75,000 clones; approximately 80% occur a single time. The leading ten clones occupy 2.6% of the sample.

Results and caveats for the whole study, not just this receptor: Higher pretreatment blood Treg/Th17 ratios correlated with both higher pretreatment blood TCRbeta clonality and lower post-treatment tumor TCRbeta clonality. After neoadjuvant nivolumab, non-responders showed significantly higher T cell clonality (Gini index) in PBMCs than responders did. Only a few patients per response group were included in the TCR analyses, and the authors called for validation in larger cohorts.

This sample's time point label indicates: before neoadjuvant nivolumab. Patients had been newly diagnosed with stage II-IVA oral cavity squamous cell carcinoma, and no prior systemic or radiation treatment had been given to the patients. The cohort consisted of patients with HPV-negative, locally advanced oral cavity squamous cell carcinoma. No culture maintenance or expansion was done, as the peripheral blood mononuclear cells went straight to analysis. Samples were obtained from a longitudinal correlative study of a single-arm phase II trial of neoadjuvant nivolumab in oral cavity squamous cell carcinoma. Genomic DNA-based TCRbeta sequencing was performed on subject-matched pre- and post-treatment PBMCs and tumors from three responders and three non-responders. Peripheral blood mononuclear cells were collected before nivolumab treatment and again after treatment, at the time of surgery. The Maxwell RSC DNA from Cells kit was used to isolate genomic DNA from PBMCs.

About this clone itself: Its antigen is still unknown. No base quality values were provided; no much bigger clone lies one nucleotide off.

The input for sequencing was PBMCs, taken before nivolumab (anti-PD-1) treatment. The receptor's source is a person aged 40 to 85 with oral cavity squamous cell carcinoma. The chain links TRBV6-1 with TRBJ2-7; tentative D gene TRBD2, with 6 bases matching. The DNA sequence is as follows: TGTGCCAGCAGTGATGGCGGGGATGCCCCCCTGAACGGCGACTACGAGCAGTACTTC. The resulting protein is CASSDGGDAPLNGDYEQYF.